What follows is one T cell receptor (beta chain) and its context. Its antigen remains unknown. This CDR3 contains 13 residues. The germline gives CDR1 SGHAT, CDR2 FQNNGV. The V end was cut by 3 bases, the J end by 2 bases, with 6 bases between. This specimen belongs to a study of shared clonotypes between healthy human individuals. Only CD45RO-negative cells positively selected for CCR7 counted as naive CD8 cells, so terminally differentiated effector memory CD45RA+ cells were excluded. Profiling relied on immunoSEQ multiplex PCR, and the TCRdb table lists in-frame clones only, not all of them. This sample has roughly 1,800,000 clones, with about 95% found just once. General study results and limits: Genetic and exposure-history diversity was limited by the few donors.

Sequenced: naive CD8+ T cells sorted from blood. The receptor comes from a man aged 18 to 30 in good health. The chain recombines TRBV11-2 with TRBJ2-3; D unresolved. The CDR3 nucleotides read TGTGCCAGCAGCTTTCCCCACACAGATACGCAGTATTTT. The encoded protein is CASSFPHTDTQYF.